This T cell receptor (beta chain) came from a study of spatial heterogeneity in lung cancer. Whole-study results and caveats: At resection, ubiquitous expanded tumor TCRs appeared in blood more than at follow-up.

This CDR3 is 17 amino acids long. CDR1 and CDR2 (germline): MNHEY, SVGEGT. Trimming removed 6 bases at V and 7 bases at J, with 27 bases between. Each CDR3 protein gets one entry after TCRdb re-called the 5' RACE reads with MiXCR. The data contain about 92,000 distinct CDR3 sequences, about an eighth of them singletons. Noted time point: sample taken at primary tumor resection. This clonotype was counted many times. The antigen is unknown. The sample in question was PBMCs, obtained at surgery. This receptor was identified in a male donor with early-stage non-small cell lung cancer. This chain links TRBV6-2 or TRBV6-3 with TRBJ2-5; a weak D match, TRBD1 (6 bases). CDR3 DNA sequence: TGTGCCAGCAGACCCGGGACCTACATGGGCTCAGGGGTGACCCAGTACTTC. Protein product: CASRPGTYMGSGVTQYF.